This is a list of T cell receptor beta chains from one sample in a study of regulatory dendritic cells for organ transplantation. These TCRs are of unknown antigen specificity. Sequenced by immunoSEQ multiplex PCR; TCRdb stores in-frame clones only, minus some. The table has 9,500 to 15,000 clones, 62% seen once. Sequenced input: naive CD8+ T cells from blood cultured with dendritic cells. These TCRs come from a human donor in good health. Both conserved end residues are part of each CDR3. Fields, in order: J gene, clone size, D gene, V gene, CDR3 DNA, CDR3 protein. A D gene is named only where the DNA matches it firmly. The size field is filled for only some rows; it gives once, few, many or a size class.

TRBJ2-1 | once | NA | TRBV5-1 | TGCGCCAGCAGCCCGCCCGGAGGTCGGGACAATGAGCAGTTCTTC | CASSPPGGRDNEQFF
TRBJ1-1 | NA | NA | TRBV5-1 | TGCGCCAGCAGCTTGAGGGGAACTGAAGCTTTCTTT | CASSLRGTEAFF
TRBJ2-7 | NA | TRBD1 | TRBV11-3 | TGTGCCAGCAGGGACAGGGTGTCCTACGAGCAGTACTTC | CASRDRVSYEQYF
TRBJ2-1 | NA | TRBD2 | TRBV10-3 | TGTGCCATTCCCTATACTAGCGGGGGGGATGAGCAGTTCTTC | CAIPYTSGGDEQFF
TRBJ2-1 | NA | TRBD1 | TRBV13 | TGTGCCAGCAGCGCCCCCGGGACAGACAATGAGCAGTTCTTC | CASSAPGTDNEQFF
TRBJ2-1 | NA | NA | TRBV6-5 | TGTGCCAGCAGTTACTTGGCAGCGGCGAATGAGCAGTTCTTC | CASSYLAAANEQFF
TRBJ2-1 | NA | NA | TRBV7-6 | TGTGCCAGCAGCGTGGGGCGGGGCTCCTACAATGAGCAGTTCTTC | CASSVGRGSYNEQFF
TRBJ2-2 | once | NA | TRBV5-6 | TGTGCCAGCAGCTTGGGTACTAGCTGGACCGGGGAGCTGTTTTTT | CASSLGTSWTGELFF
TRBJ2-7 | NA | NA | TRBV7-9 | TGTGCCAGCAGCTCGGACAGATACGAGCAGTACTTC | CASSSDRYEQYF
TRBJ2-7 | NA | NA | TRBV4-2 | TGTGCCAGCAGCCAAGATCCGGGGGGACACCTCTACGAGCAGTACTTC | CASSQDPGGHLYEQYF
TRBJ2-3 | NA | TRBD2 | TRBV7-9 | TGTGCCAGCAGCTTAGCGCTGGCTAGCGGGGGCCACACAGATACGCAGTATTTT | CASSLALASGGHTDTQYF
TRBJ1-1 | NA | NA | TRBV27 | TGTGCCAGCAGTTTATCACCTATCGGGGGGCGGACTGAAGCTTTCTTT | CASSLSPIGGRTEAFF
TRBJ2-5 | few | NA | TRBV5-6 | TGTGCCAGCCATAGTGGAGAGACCCAGTACTTC | CASHSGETQYF
TRBJ1-2 | few | TRBD1 | TRBV4-1 | TGCGCCAGCAGCCAAGAGGACAGGGGGGAAGGCTACACCTTC | CASSQEDRGEGYTF
TRBJ2-7 | NA | TRBD1 | TRBV5-4 | TGTGCCAGCAGATCGATACCAGGGGGCTTCGACGAGCAGTACTTC | CASRSIPGGFDEQYF
TRBJ2-3 | NA | TRBD1 | TRBV4-2 | TGTGCCAGCAGCCAAGATCACCCCAGGGGGCCCGTAAATACGCAGTATTTT | CASSQDHPRGPVNTQYF
TRBJ2-3 | NA | TRBD1 | TRBV9 | TGTGCCAGCAGCGTAGCAGGGGGAAAGGGAGATACGCAGTATTTT | CASSVAGGKGDTQYF
TRBJ2-7 | NA | NA | TRBV4-2 | TGTGCCAGCAGCCAGAACGGGGTATCATCCTACGAGCAGTACTTC | CASSQNGVSSYEQYF
TRBJ2-1 | few | NA | TRBV9 | TGTGCCAGCAGCGCCGGACAGAACAATGAGCAGTTCTTC | CASSAGQNNEQFF
TRBJ1-2 | NA | NA | TRBV5-1 | TGCGCCAGCAGCTTGGTAGGCGGGAACTATGGCTACACCTTC | CASSLVGGNYGYTF
TRBJ2-1 | NA | NA | TRBV2 | TGTGCCAGCAGTGAAGGGGGGCAATCCTACAATGAGCAGTTCTTC | CASSEGGQSYNEQFF
TRBJ1-1 | few | TRBD1 | TRBV4-1 | TGCGCCAGCAGCCACGGGACAGGGCTCGCTGAAGCTTTCTTT | CASSHGTGLAEAFF
TRBJ1-2 | NA | NA | TRBV2 | TGTGCCAGCAGTGAAGGTAGACTACTCTATGGCTACACCTTC | CASSEGRLLYGYTF
TRBJ1-1 | NA | NA | TRBV10-2 | TGCGCCAGCAGTGAGTCGCGGGCAGCAGTTACTGAAGCTTTCTTT | CASSESRAAVTEAFF
TRBJ2-5 | NA | TRBD2 | TRBV7-3 | TGTGCCAGCAGCTTATGGGCGGGGGATATAGAGACCCAGTACTTC | CASSLWAGDIETQYF
TRBJ2-7 | NA | TRBD2 | TRBV7-2 | TGTGCCAGCAGCTTGGTAACTAGCGGCGAGCAGTACTTC | CASSLVTSGEQYF
TRBJ2-1 | few | NA | TRBV5-1 | TGCGCCAGCAGCTTGGCCCAGGGGCTCTACAATGAGCAGTTCTTC | CASSLAQGLYNEQFF
TRBJ1-2 | NA | TRBD1 | TRBV2 | TGTGCCAGCAGTGCGGGACAGGCCCCCGGCAGCTATGGCTACACCTTC | CASSAGQAPGSYGYTF
TRBJ2-7 | NA | TRBD1 | TRBV7-6 | TGTGCCAGCAGCTTAGGGACAGGGAGGCACGAGCAGTACTTC | CASSLGTGRHEQYF